Shown below are 30 T cell receptor beta chains from a single sample sequenced in a study of CD8+ T cells in alopecia areata. Investigators isolated RNA and reverse transcribed it into cDNA to act as the sequencing template. The assay was immunoSEQ multiplex PCR, and TCRdb's table has in-frame clones only and misses some. The table lists around 120,000 clones, 55% to 70% of them singletons, with 2.5% to 3% in the top ten. Sample: CD4+ T cells sorted from blood. These receptors all come from a human donor in good health.

This chain joins TRBV20-1 and TRBJ2-5; D is ambiguous. With 3 bases removed from V and 2 bases from J, the gap between germline ends came to 4 bases. CDR1 DFQATT and CDR2 SNEGSKA come from the germline V gene (reference sequence). CDR3 length equals 11 residues. The CDR3 region is CSASWQETQYF. CDR3 DNA sequence: TGCAGTGCTAGTTGGCAAGAGACCCAGTACTTC.

The rearrangement links TRBV4-1 to TRBJ1-6, with TRBD1 matching over 7 bases. Germline V lookup: CDR1 MGHRA, CDR2 YSYEKL. The CDR3 has 19 residues. J lost 0 bases, V lost 4 bases, and 12 bases had no gene match. The CDR3 region is CASSPQRQGPSSYNSPLHF. CDR3 coding DNA: TGCGCCAGCAGCCCCCAAAGACAGGGCCCAAGCTCCTATAATTCACCCCTCCACTTT.

The J gene is TRBJ1-5, the V gene TRBV2, with D possibly TRBD1 on 5 matching bases. Germline loops: CDR1 SNHLY, CDR2 FYNNEI. V was trimmed by 1 base and J by 9 bases, leaving 10 bases between them. CDR3 length equals 13 residues. The CDR3 nucleotides read TGTGCCAGCAGTGAAGAGTTGGGGGGGCCCCAGCATTTT. It encodes CASSEELGGPQHF.

The chain carries TRBV5-1 and TRBJ1-6; weak D call: TRBD1 (5 bases). CDR3 length: 15 residues. V was cut by 7 bases and J by 13 bases, with 24 bases left in between. Per the germline V gene, CDR1 is SGHRS and CDR2 is YFSETQ. CDR3 sequence reads: CASGAGEGRNMPLHF. CDR3 nucleotide sequence: TGCGCCAGCGGGGCGGGCGAGGGCCGCAATATGCCCCTCCACTTT.

The chain has TRBV2 and TRBJ1-5; a possible D gene is TRBD1 (5 bases). Germline V lookup: CDR1 SNHLY, CDR2 FYNNEI. Trimming shortened V by 3 bases and J by 4 bases, and 10 bases separated the two germline ends. This CDR3 has 14 amino acids. The CDR3 loop reads CASSEQQVNQPQHF. CDR3 bases: TGTGCCAGCAGTGAGCAACAGGTTAATCAGCCCCAGCATTTT. Using reference TRBV2 and TRBJ1-5 for the parts outside the CDR3, the full variable domain is EPEVTQTPSHQVTQMGQEVILRCVPISNHLYFYWYRQILGQKVEFLVSFYNNEISEKSEIFDDQFSVERPDGSNFTLKIRSTKLEDSAMYFCASSEQQVNQPQHFGDGTRLSIL.

CDR3 amino acids: CASSLGMDRVSQDTQYF. The CDR3 DNA is TGTGCCAGCAGCTTAGGGATGGACAGGGTCTCACAAGATACGCAGTATTTT. V usage is TRBV11-2 and J usage is TRBJ2-3; TRBD1 matches 8 bases. CDR1 SGHAT and CDR2 FQNNGV come from the germline V gene. The CDR3 is 17 amino acids. Trimming removed 1 base from V and 5 bases from J; junction bases left unmatched: 11.

The chain uses TRBV6-6 and TRBJ2-5; D call uncertain. Germline V gene data show CDR1 as MNHNY and CDR2 as SVGAGI (reference sequence). This CDR3 comprises 13 residues. V shed 7 bases and J shed 9 bases, with 18 bases lying between them. CDR3 sequence: CASTVDGSWAQYF. The DNA of the CDR3 is TGTGCCAGCACCGTGGACGGTTCGTGGGCCCAGTACTTC.

This clone appeared a few times. The chain couples TRBV4-1 to TRBJ1-2, with D tentatively TRBD1 (6 bases). Germline CDR1 reads MGHRA; CDR2 reads YSYEKL. The CDR3 covers 14 residues. The V end was cut by 4 bases, the J end by 7 bases, with 16 bases between. The CDR3 protein is CASSPQRGAGGYTF. CDR3 DNA: TGCGCCAGCAGCCCACAACGGGGGGCGGGTGGCTACACCTTC.

The chain carries TRBV4-1 and TRBJ2-1, with D possibly TRBD2 on 7 matching bases. This CDR3 has 17 amino acids. Germline V gives CDR1 MGHRA, CDR2 YSYEKL. V lost 1 base and J 8 bases, leaving 21 bases between the germline ends. CDR3 loop: CASSQAGGRQARDEQFF. The CDR3 DNA sequence: TGCGCCAGCAGCCAAGCGGGGGGCCGACAGGCGCGGGATGAGCAGTTCTTC.

The J gene is TRBJ2-1, the V gene TRBV29-1; 9 bases are shared with TRBD2. Germline V gene sequence: CDR1 SQVTM, CDR2 ANQGSEA. The CDR3 length is 14 residues. V dropped 6 bases and J dropped 3; count of bases not matched to a gene: 6. DNA of the CDR3: TGCAGCGTCTTCGCGGGGGGGCTCTACAATGAGCAGTTCTTC. It translates to CSVFAGGLYNEQFF.

The chain is built from TRBV4-1 and TRBJ1-5; tentative D call: TRBD1 (5 bases). The germline gives CDR1 MGHRA, CDR2 YSYEKL. Trimming left V 2 bases short and J 2 bases short, with 10 bases between. The CDR3 extends over 15 amino acids. CDR3 sequence reads: CASSQWGVRNQPQHF. The DNA for the CDR3 is TGCGCCAGCAGCCAATGGGGGGTCCGCAATCAGCCCCAGCATTTT.

This clone has a handful of counts. This chain connects TRBV20-1 to TRBJ1-1; D gene unclear. CDR1 and CDR2 from the germline V gene are DFQATT and SNEGSKA (reference sequence). The V gene lost 6 bases and the J gene lost 7 bases, with 12 bases spanning the gap. The CDR3 length is 11 residues. CDR3 loop: CSAQNTVEAFF. The CDR3 DNA reads as TGCAGTGCCCAGAACACAGTTGAAGCTTTCTTT.

The rearrangement uses TRBV5-6 and TRBJ2-5; D call uncertain. This CDR3 contains 14 residues. V dropped 4 bases and J dropped 0 bases, with 10 bases sitting between them. Germline V gives CDR1 SGHDT, CDR2 YYEEEE. CDR3 nucleotides: TGTGCCAGCAGCCGTGTTGGGGACCAAGAGACCCAGTACTTC. Amino acid sequence: CASSRVGDQETQYF.

The chain joins TRBV29-1 to TRBJ2-1; D might be TRBD1 (6 bases). Looked up from germline, CDR1 is SQVTM and CDR2 is ANQGSEA. V was trimmed by 2 bases and J by 2 bases, leaving 13 bases between them. The CDR3 loop spans 15 amino acids. CDR3 region: CSVELPGDTYNEQFF. CDR3 nucleotides: TGCAGCGTTGAACTCCCAGGGGACACCTACAATGAGCAGTTCTTC.

CDR3 sequence: CASSFRDGTEAFF. CDR3 in DNA: TGTGCCAGCAGTTTCCGGGACGGCACTGAAGCTTTCTTT. This rearrangement joins TRBV27 to TRBJ1-1; D is perhaps TRBD1 (5 bases). V was trimmed by 3 bases and J by 4 bases, leaving 9 bases between them. The CDR3 spans 13 residues. The germline gives CDR1 MNHEY, CDR2 SMNVEV (reference sequence).

Comment on this clone: The junction differs from germline at one of its ends, possibly a read error. The rearrangement links TRBV4-1 to TRBJ2-5; no clear D. The germline V gene has CDR1 MGHRA and CDR2 YSYEKL. This CDR3 is 13 amino acids long. The CDR3 region is CASSKAQQETQYF. Here the CDR3 DNA reads TGTGCCAGCAGCAAGGCCCAACAAGAGACCCAGTACTTC.

This clone showed up just a few times. The genes are TRBV23-1 and TRBJ1-5, with unresolved D. TRBV23-1 qualifies as an ORF whose function is uncertain. The CDR3 extends over 12 amino acids. The CDR3 is CAHVGDYQPQHF. The CDR3 DNA reads as TGCGCGCACGTGGGTGATTATCAGCCCCAGCATTTT.

This clone is labeled medium-sized (0.01 to 0.1%). The chain carries TRBV18 and TRBJ1-5, with 7 bases aligning to TRBD1. Per the germline V gene, CDR1 is KGHSH and CDR2 is LQKENI. This CDR3 contains 13 residues. V was clipped by 6 bases and J by 4 bases; unmatched bases: 3. As DNA, the CDR3 is TGTGCCAGCTCTGGACAGGATAATCAGCCCCAGCATTTT. This translates into CASSGQDNQPQHF.

The chain joins TRBV4-1 to TRBJ1-5, with no clear D. Trimming stripped 4 bases from V and 4 bases from J, with 8 bases between. Germline loops: CDR1 MGHRA, CDR2 YSYEKL. This CDR3 has 13 residues. The CDR3 DNA follows: TGCGCCAGCAGCCGCGATGTTAATCAGCCCCAGCATTTT. Its translation is CASSRDVNQPQHF.

CDR3: CASSSGQNNQPQHF. The CDR3 nucleotides are TGCGCCAGCAGCTCAGGACAGAACAATCAGCCCCAGCATTTT. The chain combines TRBV5-1 with TRBJ1-5; TRBD1 might be the D (6 bases). CDR1 SGHRS and CDR2 YFSETQ come from the germline V gene. This CDR3 spans 14 amino acids. V was cut by 3 bases and J by 3 bases, with 10 bases left in between.

The V call is TRBV5-6, the J call TRBJ2-7, with no clear D. Trimming took 0 bases from V and 5 from J, leaving 3 bases between them. Germline CDR1 is SGHDT and CDR2 is YYEEEE. This CDR3 is built from 11 residues. CDR3 sequence (DNA): TGTGCCAGCAGCTTGGCGGACGAGCAGTACTTC. This translates into CASSLADEQYF.

The sample holds a few counts of this clone. The V call is TRBV5-6, the J call TRBJ2-3; D remains ambiguous. Trimming removed 0 bases at V and 7 bases at J, with 6 bases between. Germline CDR1 reads SGHDT; CDR2 reads YYEEEE. This CDR3 is 12 amino acids long. CDR3 sequence reads: CASSLGINTQYF. The CDR3 bases are TGTGCCAGCAGCTTGGGTATAAATACGCAGTATTTT.

The chain joins TRBV19 to TRBJ1-1, with TRBD1 as a possible D gene (5 bases). With 5 bases removed from V and 3 bases from J, the gap between germline ends came to 10 bases. Germline V gene data show CDR1 as LNHDA and CDR2 as SQIVND (reference sequence). CDR3 length: 13 residues. The CDR3 DNA follows: TGTGCCAGTAGTCGGGGGAGGGACACTGAAGCTTTCTTT. It specifies CASSRGRDTEAFF.

The V call is TRBV25-1, the J call TRBJ2-1; D gene ambiguous. The germline gives CDR1 MGHDK, CDR2 SYGVNS. The V end was cut by 5 bases, the J end by 8 bases, with 13 bases between. CDR3 length: 13 amino acids. Here the CDR3 reads CASSFKGRDEQFF. The CDR3 DNA reads as TGTGCCAGCAGTTTTAAGGGTCGGGATGAGCAGTTCTTC.

The chain recombines TRBV5-1 with TRBJ2-1; 7 bases align to TRBD1. The V and J ends lost 4 bases and 0 bases, in that order; junction bases with no gene match: 4. The CDR3 runs to 15 residues. Germline-derived CDR1 and CDR2 are SGHRS and YFSETQ. The CDR3 is CASSVTGTSYNEQFF. CDR3 DNA sequence: TGCGCCAGCAGCGTGACAGGGACCTCCTACAATGAGCAGTTCTTC.

This clone is a singleton in its sample. The chain couples TRBV27 to TRBJ1-1; D might be TRBD1 (5 bases). The CDR3 is 15 amino acids. Germline V CDR1 and CDR2: MNHEY, SMNVEV (reference sequence). V lost 5 bases and J 1 base, leaving 14 bases between the germline ends. In DNA form, the CDR3 reads TGTGCCAGCAGTCCCAAGGGACCCCGGAACACTGAAGCTTTCTTT. Translating gives CASSPKGPRNTEAFF.

The chain links TRBV15 to TRBJ2-7; the D gene is possibly TRBD1 (5 bases). In germline, CDR1 is LNHNV, CDR2 YYDKDF (reference sequence). CDR3 size: 17 residues. The germline V and J ends were trimmed by 4 bases and 6 bases, with 25 bases remaining between them. As DNA, the CDR3 is TGTGCCACCAGCACCTGGGGCGGAATTTCAATGTCTCGCGAGCAGTACTTC. Its protein product is CATSTWGGISMSREQYF.

This clone was detected once. The CDR3 nucleotides are TGTGCCTGGAGTGGAGGCCCCCTGGGGTTCTTC. This gives the protein CAWSGGPLGFF. The gene calls are TRBV30 and TRBJ2-1; D is undetermined. Per germline, CDR1 GTSNPN and CDR2 SVGIG (reference sequence). The V and J ends lost 1 base and 15 bases respectively, with 13 bases between them. There are 11 residues in the CDR3.

The chain links TRBV29-1 to TRBJ1-2; the D gene is possibly TRBD1 (5 bases). CDR1 SQVTM and CDR2 ANQGSEA come from the germline V gene. This CDR3 is 12 amino acids long. V was clipped by 8 bases and J by 0 bases, with 10 bases between them. CDR3 DNA sequence: TGCAGCTTCGGGACTTCTAACTATGGCTACACCTTC. Its protein product is CSFGTSNYGYTF.

This clone was seen a handful of times. V usage is TRBV7-9 and J usage is TRBJ2-3; the D gene is possibly TRBD1 (6 bases). V shed 5 bases and J shed 9 bases, with 24 bases lying between them. The CDR3 covers 16 residues. Per germline, CDR1 SEHNR and CDR2 FQNEAQ (reference sequence). The CDR3 here is CASSEGGGPRRWTQYF. DNA for the CDR3: TGTGCCAGCAGCGAAGGTGGGGGCCCTAGGAGGTGGACGCAGTATTTT.